The subject of this entry is one TCR beta chain. The source material, RNA transcripts, was used to amplify TCR beta CDR3 regions. A first-round RT-PCR of the TCR CDR3 used the HTBI primer set. TCRdb passed the multiplex PCR reads through MiXCR, listing each CDR3 protein once. The sample yields roughly 700,000 distinct CDR3 sequences, 15% to 20% seen once. This CDR3 region has 15 residues. Germline CDR1 and CDR2: SGHRS and YFSETQ. The germline V and J ends were trimmed by 4 bases and 6 bases, with 18 bases remaining between them. These data belong to a study of T cells in Graves' hyperthyroidism and ophthalmopathy.

This clonotype was obtained from a man aged 50-60 years with Graves' hyperthyroidism. The chain employs TRBV5-1 and TRBJ2-3, with D tentatively TRBD2 (6 bases). Sequenced: blood. The CDR3, as DNA: TGCGCCAGCAGCCGCGGGACTTCTTCGATGGATACGCAGTATTTT. The encoded protein is CASSRGTSSMDTQYF.